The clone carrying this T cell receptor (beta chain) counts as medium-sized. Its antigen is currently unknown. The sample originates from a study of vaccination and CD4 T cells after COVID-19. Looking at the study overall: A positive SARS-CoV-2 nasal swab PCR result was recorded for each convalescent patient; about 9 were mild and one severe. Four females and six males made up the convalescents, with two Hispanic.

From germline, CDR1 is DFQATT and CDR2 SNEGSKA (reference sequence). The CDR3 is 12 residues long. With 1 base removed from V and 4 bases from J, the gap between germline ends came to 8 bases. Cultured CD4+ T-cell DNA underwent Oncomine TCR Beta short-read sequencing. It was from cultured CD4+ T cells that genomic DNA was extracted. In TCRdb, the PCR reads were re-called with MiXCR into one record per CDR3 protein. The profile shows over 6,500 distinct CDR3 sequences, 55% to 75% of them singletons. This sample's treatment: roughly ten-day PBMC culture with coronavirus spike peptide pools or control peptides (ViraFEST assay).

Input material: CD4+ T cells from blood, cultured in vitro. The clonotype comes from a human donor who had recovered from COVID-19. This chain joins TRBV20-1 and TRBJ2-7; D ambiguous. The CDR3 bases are TGCAGTGCTAGAGTCCAAAATTACGAGCAGTACTTC. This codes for CSARVQNYEQYF.